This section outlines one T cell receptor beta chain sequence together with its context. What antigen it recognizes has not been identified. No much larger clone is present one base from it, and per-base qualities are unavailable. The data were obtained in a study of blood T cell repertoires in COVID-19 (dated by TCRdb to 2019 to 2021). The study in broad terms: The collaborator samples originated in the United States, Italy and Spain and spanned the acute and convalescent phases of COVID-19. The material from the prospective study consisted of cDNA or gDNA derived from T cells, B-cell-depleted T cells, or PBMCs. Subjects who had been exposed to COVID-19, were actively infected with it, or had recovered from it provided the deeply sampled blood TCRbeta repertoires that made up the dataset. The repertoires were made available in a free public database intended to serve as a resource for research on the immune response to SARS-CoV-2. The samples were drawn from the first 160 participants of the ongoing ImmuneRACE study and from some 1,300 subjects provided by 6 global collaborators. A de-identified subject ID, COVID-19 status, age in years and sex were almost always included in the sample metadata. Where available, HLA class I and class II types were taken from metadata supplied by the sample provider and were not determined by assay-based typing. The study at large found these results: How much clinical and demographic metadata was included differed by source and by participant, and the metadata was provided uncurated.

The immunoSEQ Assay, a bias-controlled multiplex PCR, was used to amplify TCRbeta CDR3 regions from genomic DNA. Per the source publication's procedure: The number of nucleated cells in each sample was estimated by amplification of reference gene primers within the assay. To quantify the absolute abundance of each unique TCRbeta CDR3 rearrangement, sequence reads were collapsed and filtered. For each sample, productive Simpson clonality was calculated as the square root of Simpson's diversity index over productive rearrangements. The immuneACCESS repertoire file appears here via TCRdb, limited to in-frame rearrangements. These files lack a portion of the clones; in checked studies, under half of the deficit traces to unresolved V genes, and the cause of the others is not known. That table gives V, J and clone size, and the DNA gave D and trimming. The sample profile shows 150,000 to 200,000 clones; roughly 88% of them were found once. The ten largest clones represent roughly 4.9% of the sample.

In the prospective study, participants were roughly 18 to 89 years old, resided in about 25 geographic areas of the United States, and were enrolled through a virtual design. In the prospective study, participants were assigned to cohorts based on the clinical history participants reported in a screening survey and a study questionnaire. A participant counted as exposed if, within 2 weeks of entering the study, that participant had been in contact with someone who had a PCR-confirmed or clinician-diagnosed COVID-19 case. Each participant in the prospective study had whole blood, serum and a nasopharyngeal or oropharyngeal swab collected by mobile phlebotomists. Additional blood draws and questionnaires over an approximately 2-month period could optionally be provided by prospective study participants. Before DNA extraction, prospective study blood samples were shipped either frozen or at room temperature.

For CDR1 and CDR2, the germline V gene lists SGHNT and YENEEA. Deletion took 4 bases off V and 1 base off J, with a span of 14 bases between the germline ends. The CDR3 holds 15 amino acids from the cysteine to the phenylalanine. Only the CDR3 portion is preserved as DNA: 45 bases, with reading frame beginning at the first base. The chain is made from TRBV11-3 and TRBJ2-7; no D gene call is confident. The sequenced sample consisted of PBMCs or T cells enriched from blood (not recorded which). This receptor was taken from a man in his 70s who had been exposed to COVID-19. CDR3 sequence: CASSSTMARSYEQYF. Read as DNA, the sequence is TGTGCCAGCAGCTCTACTATGGCAAGGTCCTACGAGCAGTACTTC.